This entry is about one T cell receptor beta chain. Which antigen it targets is not known. There are no base qualities to consult, and no much larger clone falls within one base. The collaborating institutions used their own protocols to collect whole blood in K2EDTA tubes. Collaborator samples were shipped for TCRbeta analysis as frozen whole blood, isolated PBMCs, or DNA extracted from either sample type. Taken from the germline V gene, the CDR1 and CDR2 loops are MDHEN and SYDVKM. From cysteine to phenylalanine, the CDR3 is 15 amino acids long. Kept here is only the CDR3 DNA, which spans 45 bases and is read in frame from base 1. V lost 5 bases and J lost 8 bases; the stretch between them is 18 bases long. The sample originates from a study of blood T cell repertoires in COVID-19 (dated by TCRdb to 2020 to 2021). At the level of the whole study: Samples covering the acute and convalescent phases of COVID-19 were provided by collaborators in the United States, Italy and Spain. A de-identified subject ID, COVID-19 status, age in years and sex were almost always included in the sample metadata. Where HLA class I and class II types were available, the types were taken from metadata supplied by the sample provider, not from assay-based typing. The repertoires were made available in a free public database intended to serve as a resource for research on the immune response to SARS-CoV-2. Samples came from the ongoing ImmuneRACE study (first 160 participants) plus 1,254 subjects from 6 global collaborators. The material from the prospective study consisted of cDNA or gDNA derived from T cells, B-cell-depleted T cells, or PBMCs. The dataset comprised deeply sampled blood TCRbeta repertoires from subjects exposed to, actively infected with, or recovered from COVID-19.

TCRbeta CDR3 regions were amplified from genomic DNA by means of the immunoSEQ Assay, a bias-controlled multiplex PCR. Turning to the authors' computational methods: The number of nucleated cells in each sample was estimated from the amplification of reference gene primers within the assay. Sequence reads were collapsed and filtered to measure the absolute abundance of every unique TCRbeta CDR3 rearrangement. For each sample, productive Simpson clonality was calculated as the square root of Simpson's diversity index over productive rearrangements. Held by TCRdb, this immuneACCESS table contains in-frame sequences only and omits some clones. Under half of the omission traces to an unresolved V gene where checked; the cause of the rest is unknown. Clone size and V and J calls were adopted from that table, with D and trimming inferred from the DNA. This sample holds roughly 250,000 clones; roughly 82% were observed only once. In total, the top ten clones hold about 5.3% of the sample.

Study-level results and caveats: Clinical and demographic metadata were provided uncurated, with the amount varying by source and participant.

The specimen was peripheral blood. The V and J genes are TRBV28 and TRBJ1-4; tentative D gene TRBD1, with 6 bases matching. The TCR comes from an elderly woman with active or convalescent COVID-19. The sequenced DNA is TGTGCCAGCAGTGTCCGTCAGGGGTTAGGGGAAAAACTGTTTTTT. Its protein is CASSVRQGLGEKLFF.